Listed here are 15 T cell receptor beta chains from one sample, sequenced in a study of early T cells in non-severe SARS-CoV-2 infection (dated by TCRdb to the early 2020s). Receptor libraries were prepared by 5' RACE. Sequencing was carried out with a NextSeq 500. TCRdb itself trimmed the public reads at Q25 with fastp, ran MiXCR and retained productive beta chains. Every distinct CDR3 protein forms one entry, paired with its most common genes and DNA. The sample profile shows tens of thousands of distinct CDR3 sequences; around 17% of them were found once. The leading ten clones occupy around 4.9% of the sample. The material sequenced was whole blood, taken at baseline. Receptors were obtained from an adult who was a healthcare worker with PCR-confirmed SARS-CoV-2 infection or an uninfected control (not recorded which).

This clonotype was detected a few times. CDR3 sequence: CASSQEFQSSYNEQFF. The CDR3 DNA reads TGCGCCAGCAGCCAAGAGTTCCAGAGCTCCTACAATGAGCAGTTCTTC. This chain connects TRBV4-1 to TRBJ2-1, with D uncertain. Germline values: CDR1 MGHRA, CDR2 YSYEKL. The CDR3 has 16 residues. The ends were cut back, 0 bases at V and 0 bases at J, with 9 bases in the middle.

This chain joins TRBV28 and TRBJ2-3; D may correspond to TRBD1 or TRBD2 (5 bases each). Trimming took off 5 bases at V and 0 bases at J, with 15 bases between the two ends. Germline V gene sequence: CDR1 MDHEN, CDR2 SYDVKM. The CDR3 loop spans 16 amino acids. The CDR3 loop reads CASSITGTASTDTQYF. CDR3 nucleotide sequence: TGTGCCAGCAGTATCACCGGGACGGCGAGCACAGATACGCAGTATTTT.

There are many counts of this clonotype. V usage is TRBV6-1 and J usage is TRBJ1-4, with a possible D match to TRBD1 (6 bases). This CDR3 region has 18 residues. The V gene lost 0 bases and the J gene lost 4 bases, with 18 bases spanning the gap. Germline V CDR1 and CDR2: MNHNS, SASEGT. Here the CDR3 reads CASSEAHLRTVYNEKLFF. CDR3 DNA: TGTGCCAGCAGTGAAGCGCACCTTAGGACAGTCTATAATGAAAAACTGTTTTTT.

The sample holds a few counts of this clonotype. The chain has TRBV7-8 and TRBJ2-2; D ambiguous. CDR1 is SGHVS, CDR2 FQNEAQ, per germline. V was clipped by 8 bases and J by 3 bases, with 16 bases between them. The length of the CDR3 is 15 residues. CDR3 in amino acids: CASRLSELHTGELFF. CDR3 nucleotide sequence: TGTGCCAGCCGACTCAGCGAACTTCACACCGGGGAGCTGTTTTTT.

This CDR3 reads CAWRIMETQYF. Here the CDR3 DNA reads TGTGCCTGGAGAATCATGGAGACCCAGTACTTC. V usage is TRBV30 and J usage is TRBJ2-5; D is undetermined. Trimming took off 3 bases at V and 5 bases at J, with 7 bases between the two ends. The CDR3 has 11 amino acids. Germline V gene data show CDR1 as GTSNPN and CDR2 as SVGIG (reference sequence).

This sequence joins TRBV18 and TRBJ2-2; D may be TRBD1 (5 bases). This CDR3 has 16 amino acids. CDR1 and CDR2 from the germline V gene are KGHSH and LQKENI. V was trimmed by 1 base and J by 1 base, leaving 10 bases between them. The CDR3 loop is CASSPQQVQNTGELFF. The CDR3 DNA is TGTGCCAGCTCACCACAACAGGTTCAGAACACCGGGGAGCTGTTTTTT.

This clonotype has just a few counts. This sequence joins TRBV9 and TRBJ1-1, with D unresolved. V lost 0 bases and J 5 bases, leaving 14 bases between the germline ends. This CDR3 is built from 15 residues. Germline V CDR1 and CDR2: SGDLS, YYNGEE. CDR3 in amino acids: CASSVGHSKKTEAFF. The DNA for the CDR3 is TGTGCCAGCAGCGTAGGCCATTCAAAGAAGACTGAAGCTTTCTTT.

With regard to this clonotype: A junction boundary mismatches the germline segment, possibly from a read error. CDR3 sequence reads: CASSSNLDTLYF. The CDR3 DNA follows: TGTGCCAGCAGTTCAAACTTGGATACGCTGTATTTT. The chain uses TRBV27 and TRBJ2-3, with no clear D. The germline V gene has CDR1 MNHEY and CDR2 SMNVEV (reference sequence). This CDR3 is built from 12 residues.

In this sample, this clonotype turned up a few times. The J gene is TRBJ1-1, the V gene TRBV20-1, with TRBD1 matching 10 bases. The CDR3 consists of 15 residues. Looked up from germline, CDR1 is DFQATT and CDR2 is SNEGSKA (reference sequence). The trim removed 3 bases at V and 3 bases at J, leaving 7 bases unmatched. The CDR3 DNA is TGCAGTGCTAGTCGGGTCGACAGGGGGCACACTGAAGCTTTCTTT. The encoded protein is CSASRVDRGHTEAFF.

V gene TRBV12-3 or TRBV12-4 combines with J gene TRBJ2-1; 12 bases map to TRBD2. CDR3 length: 18 amino acids. The trim removed 5 bases at V and 0 bases at J, leaving 8 bases unmatched. The CDR3: CASSLQTSGRFSYNEQFF. The CDR3 DNA sequence: TGTGCCAGCAGTCTCCAGACTAGCGGGAGATTCTCCTACAATGAGCAGTTCTTC.

The rearrangement uses TRBV7-6 and TRBJ2-2, with unresolved D. The CDR3 covers 17 residues. Trimming shortened V by 4 bases and J by 4 bases, and 19 bases separated the two germline ends. Per germline, CDR1 SGHVS and CDR2 FNYEAQ. CDR3 sequence (DNA): TGTGCCAGCAGCTCGAAATTAGATCTTTTGGTCACCGGGGAGCTGTTTTTT. Its translation: CASSSKLDLLVTGELFF. Together with reference TRBV7-6 and TRBJ2-2, the CDR3 gives the full variable domain: GAGVSQSPRYKVTKRGQDVALRCDPISGHVSLYWYRQALGQGPEFLTYFNYEAQQDKSGLPNDRFSAERPEGSISTLTIQRTEQRDSAMYRCASSSKLDLLVTGELFFGEGSRLTVL.

This clonotype was counted a few times. The gene calls are TRBV5-6 and TRBJ1-6; D is ambiguous. The CDR3 is 14 residues long. The germline V and J ends were trimmed by 2 bases and 9 bases, with 12 bases remaining between them. Germline CDR1 SGHDT, CDR2 YYEEEE. In DNA form, the CDR3 reads TGTGCCAGCAGCTTTCCCGTTTCGGGTTCACCCCTCCACTTT. Encoded protein: CASSFPVSGSPLHF.

This clonotype was counted a few times. This chain connects TRBV7-6 to TRBJ2-2; no reliable D call. This CDR3 comprises 14 residues. V shed 2 bases and J shed 3 bases, with 7 bases lying between them. Germline CDR1 and CDR2: SGHVS and FNYEAQ. The CDR3 sequence: CASSLKGYTGELFF. The CDR3 bases are TGTGCCAGCAGCTTAAAGGGTTACACCGGGGAGCTGTTTTTT.

This clonotype was observed a handful of times. The rearrangement uses TRBV25-1 and TRBJ2-4, with a possible D match to TRBD2 (7 bases). CDR3 size: 15 residues. Germline lookup yields CDR1 MGHDK and CDR2 SYGVNS. Deletions cut 8 bases from V and 7 bases from J, with 21 bases between. The CDR3 sequence is CASGTRGTGGNIQYF. The CDR3 bases are TGTGCCAGCGGCACGCGGGGGACTGGGGGCAACATTCAGTACTTC.

V gene TRBV12-3 or TRBV12-4 combines with J gene TRBJ2-2; D remains ambiguous. This CDR3 has 12 amino acids. With 4 bases removed from V and 6 bases from J, the gap between germline ends came to 6 bases. CDR3 region: CASSSVAGELFF. The CDR3 nucleotides are TGTGCCAGCAGTTCCGTCGCCGGGGAGCTGTTTTTT.